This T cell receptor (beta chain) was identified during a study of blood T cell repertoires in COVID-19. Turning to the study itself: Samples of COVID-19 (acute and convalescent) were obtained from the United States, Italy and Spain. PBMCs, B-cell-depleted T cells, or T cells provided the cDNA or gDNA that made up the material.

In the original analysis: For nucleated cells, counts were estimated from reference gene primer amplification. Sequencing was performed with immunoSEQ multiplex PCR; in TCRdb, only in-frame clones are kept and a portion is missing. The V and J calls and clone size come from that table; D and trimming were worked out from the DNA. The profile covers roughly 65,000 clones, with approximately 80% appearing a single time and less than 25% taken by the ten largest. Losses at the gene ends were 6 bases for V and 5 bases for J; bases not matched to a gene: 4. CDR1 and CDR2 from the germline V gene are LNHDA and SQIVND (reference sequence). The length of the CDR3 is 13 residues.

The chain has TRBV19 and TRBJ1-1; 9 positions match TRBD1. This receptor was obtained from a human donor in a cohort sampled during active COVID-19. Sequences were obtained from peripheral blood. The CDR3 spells CASRGQGQTEAFF. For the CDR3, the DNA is TGTGCCAGTAGGGGACAGGGTCAGACTGAAGCTTTCTTT.